This T cell receptor (beta chain) derives from a study of control samples from healthy donors and cancer patients. This CDR3 has 14 residues. V dropped 2 bases and J dropped 1 base, with 3 bases sitting between them. Per germline, CDR1 LNHNV and CDR2 YYDKDF (reference sequence). The protocol was immunoSEQ multiplex PCR, while the TCRdb copy is restricted to in-frame clones and leaves out a portion. Of about 160,000 clones in the sample, over 85% were seen once. The source is a woman in her 40s in good health. The chain links TRBV15 to TRBJ1-6; no reliable D call. The sequenced sample consisted of blood. CDR3: CATSRQSYNSPLHF. The CDR3 bases are TGTGCCACCAGCAGACAGTCCTATAATTCACCCCTCCACTTT. Based on the CDR3 plus reference TRBV15 and TRBJ1-6, the full variable domain is DAMVIQNPRYQVTQFGKPVTLSCSQTLNHNVMYWYQQKSSQAPKLLFHYYDKDFNNEADTPDNFQSRRPNTSFCFLDIRSPGLGDTAMYLCATSRQSYNSPLHFGNGTRLTVT.